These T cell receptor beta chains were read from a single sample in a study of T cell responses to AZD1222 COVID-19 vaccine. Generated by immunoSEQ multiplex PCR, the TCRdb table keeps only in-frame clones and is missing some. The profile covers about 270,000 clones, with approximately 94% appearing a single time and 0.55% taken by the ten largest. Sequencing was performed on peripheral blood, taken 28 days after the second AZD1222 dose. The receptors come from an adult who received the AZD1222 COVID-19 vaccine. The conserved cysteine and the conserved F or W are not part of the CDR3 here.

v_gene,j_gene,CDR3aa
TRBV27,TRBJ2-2,ASTMTWGLTGELF
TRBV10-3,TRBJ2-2,AISESDRPTGELF
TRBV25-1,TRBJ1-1,ASSQGGDTEAF
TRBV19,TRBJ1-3,ASSPTGPSGNTIY
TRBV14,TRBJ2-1,ASSPLAYNEQF
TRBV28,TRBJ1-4,ASSFVSGGRGTNEKLF
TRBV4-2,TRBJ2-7,ASSPGLAGGPYEQY
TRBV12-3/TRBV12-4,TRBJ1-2,ASSPGTGAGYT
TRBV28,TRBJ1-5,AINTGGSQPQH
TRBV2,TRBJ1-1,ASTENTEAF
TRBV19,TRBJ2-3,ASRLAGAADTQY